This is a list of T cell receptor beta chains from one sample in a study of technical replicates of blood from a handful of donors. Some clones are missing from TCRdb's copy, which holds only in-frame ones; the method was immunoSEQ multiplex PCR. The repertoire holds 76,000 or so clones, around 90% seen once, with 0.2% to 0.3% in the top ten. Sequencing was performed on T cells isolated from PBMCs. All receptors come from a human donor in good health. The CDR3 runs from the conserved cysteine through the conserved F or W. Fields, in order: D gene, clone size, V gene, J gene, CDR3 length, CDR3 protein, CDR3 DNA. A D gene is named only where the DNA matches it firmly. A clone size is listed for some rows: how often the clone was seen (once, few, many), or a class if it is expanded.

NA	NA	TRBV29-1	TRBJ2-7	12	CSVSTGSYEQYF	TGCAGCGTCTCAACAGGGTCCTACGAGCAGTACTTC
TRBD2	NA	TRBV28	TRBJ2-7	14	CASSVAGGFYEQYF	TGTGCCAGCAGTGTAGCGGGAGGGTTTTACGAGCAGTACTTC
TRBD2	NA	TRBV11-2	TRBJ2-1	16	CASSSGPWRGFDEQFF	TGTGCCAGCAGCTCCGGTCCCTGGCGGGGGTTTGATGAGCAGTTCTTC
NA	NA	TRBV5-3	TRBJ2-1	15	CARSEPGLFHNEQFF	TGTGCCAGAAGCGAACCGGGACTTTTCCACAATGAGCAGTTCTTC
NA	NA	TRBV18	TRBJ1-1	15	CASSPSPHGDYEAFF	TGTGCCAGCTCACCTTCCCCCCATGGAGACTACGAAGCTTTCTTT
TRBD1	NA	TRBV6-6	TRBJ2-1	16	CASSYEGQGHYNEQFF	TGTGCCAGCAGTTACGAGGGACAGGGGCACTACAATGAGCAGTTCTTC
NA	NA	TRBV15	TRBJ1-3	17	CATSRDSRGFAGNTIYF	TGTGCCACCAGCAGAGATAGTAGGGGATTCGCTGGAAACACCATATATTTT
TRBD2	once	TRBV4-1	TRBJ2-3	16	CASSRVAGFGVDTQYF	TGCGCCAGCAGCCGGGTAGCGGGATTTGGAGTCGATACGCAGTATTTT
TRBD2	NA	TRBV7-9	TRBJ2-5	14	CASSRRAGEETQYF	TGTGCCAGCAGCCGACGAGCGGGGGAAGAGACCCAGTACTTC
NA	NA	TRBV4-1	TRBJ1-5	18	CASSQGSGGRQFNQPQHF	TGCGCCAGCAGCCAAGGCTCGGGGGGGCGGCAGTTCAATCAGCCCCAGCATTTT
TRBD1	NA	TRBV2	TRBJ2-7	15	CASFGTVRSLYEQYF	TGTGCCAGCTTCGGGACAGTGCGGTCCCTCTACGAGCAGTACTTC
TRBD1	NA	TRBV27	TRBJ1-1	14	CASRLRTGDTEAFF	TGTGCCAGCAGGTTAAGAACAGGGGACACTGAAGCTTTCTTT
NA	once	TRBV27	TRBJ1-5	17	CASSPSPGELRNQPQHF	TGTGCCAGCAGCCCATCCCCAGGGGAATTGAGGAATCAGCCCCAGCATTTT
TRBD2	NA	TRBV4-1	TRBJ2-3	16	CASSRLSGRWADTQYF	TGCGCCAGCAGCCGCCTTAGCGGGAGATGGGCAGATACGCAGTATTTT
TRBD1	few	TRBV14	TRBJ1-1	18	CASLQGRRTGKLNTEAFF	TGTGCCAGCCTGCAGGGGCGGAGGACAGGGAAGCTGAACACTGAAGCTTTCTTT
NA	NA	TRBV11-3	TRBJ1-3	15	CASSFSLLRGNTIYF	TGTGCCAGCAGCTTCTCTCTTCTACGTGGAAACACCATATATTTT
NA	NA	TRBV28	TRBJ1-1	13	CASSLMLSAEAFF	TGTGCCAGCAGTTTAATGTTATCGGCTGAAGCTTTCTTT
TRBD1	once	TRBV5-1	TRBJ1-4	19	CASRSPYRDRGSTNEKLFF	TGCGCCAGCAGATCACCATACCGGGACAGAGGATCAACTAATGAAAAACTGTTTTTT
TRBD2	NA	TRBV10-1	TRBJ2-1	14	CASSPGLGRNEQFF	TGCGCCAGCAGCCCGGGACTAGGGAGAAATGAGCAGTTCTTC
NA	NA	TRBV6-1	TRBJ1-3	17	CASSEDRVRISGNTIYF	TGTGCCAGCAGTGAAGACAGGGTTAGGATAAGTGGAAACACCATATATTTT
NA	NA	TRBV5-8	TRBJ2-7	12	CASSLVVEEQYF	TGTGCCAGCAGCTTGGTAGTGGAGGAGCAGTACTTC
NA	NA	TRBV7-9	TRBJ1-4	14	CASSLNRPDEKLFF	TGTGCCAGCAGCTTAAACAGGCCGGATGAAAAACTGTTTTTT
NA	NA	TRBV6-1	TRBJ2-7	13	CASSEQSSYEQYF	TGTGCCAGCAGTGAACAGTCAAGCTACGAGCAGTACTTC
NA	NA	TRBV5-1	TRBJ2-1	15	CASAPSQGLYNEQFF	TGCGCCAGCGCCCCCAGTCAGGGGCTCTACAATGAGCAGTTCTTC
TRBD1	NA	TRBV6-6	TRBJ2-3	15	CASSLPGGANRGQYF	TGTGCCAGCAGCCTACCAGGGGGCGCTAATCGAGGGCAGTATTTT
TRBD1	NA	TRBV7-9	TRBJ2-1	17	CASSTQLGDRGPNEQFF	TGTGCCAGCAGCACCCAACTAGGTGACAGGGGGCCCAATGAGCAGTTCTTC
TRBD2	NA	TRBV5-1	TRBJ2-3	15	CASSPTRGGADTQYF	TGCGCCAGCAGCCCCACCCGGGGGGGTGCAGATACGCAGTATTTT
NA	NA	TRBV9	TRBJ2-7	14	CASSRSQGNYEQYF	TGTGCCAGCAGCCGTAGCCAGGGTAACTACGAGCAGTACTTC
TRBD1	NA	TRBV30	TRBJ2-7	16	CAWTGGWGTGTYEQYF	TGTGCCTGGACAGGCGGTTGGGGGACAGGTACCTACGAGCAGTACTTC
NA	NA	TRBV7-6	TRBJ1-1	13	CASSSTEITEAFF	TGTGCCAGCAGCTCGACAGAGATCACTGAAGCTTTCTTT
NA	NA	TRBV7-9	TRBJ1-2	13	CASSLVGGGGYTF	TGTGCCAGCAGCTTAGTGGGGGGAGGTGGCTACACCTTC
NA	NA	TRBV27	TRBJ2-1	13	CASSLDRYNEQFF	TGTGCCAGCAGCTTAGACAGGTACAATGAGCAGTTCTTC
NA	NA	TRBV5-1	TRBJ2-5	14	CASSPGVGGETQYF	TGCGCCAGCAGCCCGGGGGTCGGCGGGGAGACCCAGTACTTC
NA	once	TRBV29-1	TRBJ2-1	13	CSVEGTNYNEQFF	TGCAGCGTTGAGGGCACCAACTACAATGAGCAGTTCTTC
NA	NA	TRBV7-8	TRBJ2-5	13	CASSLDRQETQYF	TGTGCCAGCAGCTTAGACAGGCAAGAGACCCAGTACTTC
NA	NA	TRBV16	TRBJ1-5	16	CASSQSLTDEVWPQHF	TGTGCCAGCAGCCAATCTTTGACAGACGAAGTCTGGCCCCAGCATTTT
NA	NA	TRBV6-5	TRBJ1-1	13	CASSYGQGPEAFF	TGTGCCAGCAGTTACGGGCAGGGCCCTGAAGCTTTCTTT
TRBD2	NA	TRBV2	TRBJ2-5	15	CASSLGTSRVETQYF	TGTGCCAGCAGCCTAGGGACTAGCCGGGTGGAGACCCAGTACTTC
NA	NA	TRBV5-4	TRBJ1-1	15	CASSRTPRARAEAFF	TGTGCCAGCAGCCGGACCCCCAGGGCGCGAGCTGAAGCTTTCTTT
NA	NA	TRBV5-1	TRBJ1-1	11	CASRRGLQAFF	TGCGCCAGCCGCCGAGGGTTGCAAGCTTTCTTT
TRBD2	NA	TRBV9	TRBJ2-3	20	CASSPTRTSGILRKGDTQYF	TGTGCCAGCAGCCCCACGAGGACTAGCGGGATACTGAGGAAGGGAGATACGCAGTATTTT
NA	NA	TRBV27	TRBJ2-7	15	CASSLSSQGNYEQYF	TGTGCCAGCAGTTTATCTTCCCAGGGGAACTACGAGCAGTACTTC
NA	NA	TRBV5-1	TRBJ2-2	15	CASSLGGTLNGELFF	TGCGCCAGCAGCTTGGGGGGGACTTTGAACGGGGAGCTGTTTTTT
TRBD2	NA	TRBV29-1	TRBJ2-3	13	CSVREREADTQYF	TGCAGCGTTAGAGAGCGGGAGGCAGATACGCAGTATTTT
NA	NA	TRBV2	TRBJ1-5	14	CASSEARRGQPQHF	TGTGCCAGCAGTGAAGCGCGGAGAGGCCAGCCCCAGCATTTT
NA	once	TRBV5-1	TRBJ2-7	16	CASSFQGMMSLHEQYF	TGCGCCAGCAGCTTTCAGGGGATGATGTCCCTTCACGAGCAGTACTTC
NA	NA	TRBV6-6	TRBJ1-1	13	CASSYTLTGGAFF	TGTGCCAGCAGTTACACACTTACGGGGGGAGCTTTCTTT
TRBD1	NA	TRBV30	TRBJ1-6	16	CAWSWDRYEGTQALHF	TGTGCCTGGAGTTGGGACAGATACGAAGGAACTCAGGCCCTCCACTTT
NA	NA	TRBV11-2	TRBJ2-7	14	CASSLDVLSYEQYF	TGTGCCAGCAGCTTAGACGTCCTTTCCTACGAGCAGTACTTC
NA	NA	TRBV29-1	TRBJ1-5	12	CSAGGADQPQHF	TGCAGCGCCGGGGGGGCGGATCAGCCCCAGCATTTT
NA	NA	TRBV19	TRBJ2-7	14	CASSARAGASEQYF	TGTGCCAGTAGTGCCCGTGCAGGGGCCTCCGAGCAGTACTTC
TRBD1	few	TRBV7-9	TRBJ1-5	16	CASSLDTGVQHQPQHF	TGTGCCAGCAGCTTAGACACAGGGGTCCAACATCAGCCCCAGCATTTT
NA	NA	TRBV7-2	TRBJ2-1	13	CASSSNRDHEQFF	TGTGCCAGCAGCTCAAACAGGGATCATGAGCAGTTCTTC
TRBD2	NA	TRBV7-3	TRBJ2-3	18	CASSSGLAGGDSTDTQYF	TGTGCCAGCAGCTCGGGACTAGCGGGGGGGGATAGCACAGATACGCAGTATTTT
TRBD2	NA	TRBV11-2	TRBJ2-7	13	CASSLREVYEQYF	TGTGCCAGCAGCTTACGGGAGGTCTACGAGCAGTACTTC
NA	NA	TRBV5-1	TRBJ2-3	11	CASRKEDTQYF	TGCGCCAGCAGAAAGGAGGATACGCAGTATTTT
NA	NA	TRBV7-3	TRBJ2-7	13	CASSLTGKAEQYF	TGTGCCAGCAGCTTAACGGGCAAGGCCGAGCAGTACTTC